The clone carrying this T cell receptor (beta chain) came up many times. Its antigen remains unidentified. TCR cDNA molecules each had a unique molecular identifier. TCRdb recomputed calls from the 5' RACE reads with MiXCR, one row per CDR3 protein. The repertoire holds some 100,000 distinct CDR3 sequences, around 10% seen once, with 6.9% in the top ten. Germline CDR1 SGHVS, CDR2 FQNEAQ. The CDR3 extends over 15 amino acids. Germline trimming cut 0 bases from V and 3 bases from J; bases unmatched to any gene: 3. The source of the sample is a study of spatial heterogeneity in lung cancer. For the study at large: The library had UMIs, and each TCR and UMI pair averaged more than ten raw reads. Study-level findings and limits: Resection blood, more than follow-up blood, showed ubiquitous expanded tumor TCRs.

Time point noted: sample taken at primary tumor resection. Whole RNA was taken from tumor, nontumor lung or frozen PBMC; it was then sequenced unsorted. Approximately 70 TRACERx patients with early, untreated non-small cell lung cancer donated samples. This clonotype originated in a male donor with early-stage non-small cell lung cancer. The V and J genes are TRBV7-8 and TRBJ2-5, with 8 bases identical to TRBD1. Material: PBMCs, obtained at surgery. The chain's CDR3 is CASSLANRGKETQYF. CDR3 nucleotides: TGTGCCAGCAGCTTAGCAAACAGGGGGAAAGAGACCCAGTACTTC.